A selection of T cell receptor beta chains follows, all from one sample in a study of shared clonotypes between healthy human individuals. Libraries were prepared by immunoSEQ multiplex PCR; TCRdb keeps only in-frame clonotypes and omits some of them. The sample holds over 400,000 clones; around 73% are singletons and the top ten take 9.5% to 15%. Sequencing used PBMCs. The receptors derive from a woman between 40 and 55 years old in good health. Some clones in this sample may be carry-over from other donors' samples. The CDR3 runs from the conserved cysteine through the conserved F or W. A D gene is named only where the DNA matches it firmly. Clone size is given for some rows only: seen once, a few or many times, or a class if the clone is expanded.

v_gene,abundance,j_gene,d_gene,CDR3aa,CDR3nt
TRBV10-3,-,TRBJ2-3,TRBD2,CAISEGLAGGYTDTQYF,TGTGCCATCAGTGAGGGACTAGCGGGAGGGTACACAGATACGCAGTATTTT
TRBV30,few,TRBJ2-1,-,CARPSSASSYNEQFF,TGTGCCCGTCCGTCTAGCGCGAGCTCCTACAATGAGCAGTTCTTC
TRBV25-1,many,TRBJ2-1,TRBD1,CASSPLQGVGDNEQFF,TGTGCCAGCAGTCCGCTACAGGGGGTTGGCGACAATGAGCAGTTCTTC
TRBV30,-,TRBJ2-7,TRBD2,CAWTAWLAGGTYEQYF,TGTGCCTGGACCGCATGGCTAGCGGGAGGGACCTACGAGCAGTACTTC
TRBV27,-,TRBJ2-7,-,CARPLQQGGSYEQYF,TGTGCCAGACCCCTCCAGCAGGGGGGATCCTACGAGCAGTACTTC
TRBV29-1,-,TRBJ2-4,TRBD2,CSVRAGGRDIQYF,TGCAGCGTCCGAGCGGGAGGGAGAGACATTCAGTACTTC
TRBV28,few,TRBJ1-2,-,CASSFEVNYGYTF,TGTGCCAGCAGTTTCGAAGTTAACTATGGCTACACCTTC
TRBV18,-,TRBJ1-1,TRBD1,CASSRDRERGFF,TGTGCCAGCTCGCGGGACAGGGAAAGGGGTTTCTTT
TRBV19,-,TRBJ1-2,TRBD1,CASTPQGAPGYTF,TGTGCCAGTACCCCACAGGGGGCGCCGGGCTACACCTTC
TRBV2,-,TRBJ2-7,-,CASSWDTRGSEQYF,TGTGCCAGCAGTTGGGATACTCGGGGTTCCGAGCAGTACTTC
TRBV4-2,-,TRBJ2-5,TRBD2,CASSQEGGELAGSQYF,TGTGCCAGCAGCCAAGAGGGGGGAGAACTAGCGGGCTCACAGTACTTC
TRBV6-1,-,TRBJ2-5,-,CASTARETQYF,TGTGCCAGCACGGCTAGGGAGACCCAGTACTTC
TRBV6-5,-,TRBJ2-3,-,CASSSQRSGSDTQYF,TGTGCCAGCAGTTCTCAGCGATCTGGGTCTGATACGCAGTATTTT
TRBV9,-,TRBJ2-2,TRBD2,CASSLWEGEGTGELFF,TGTGCCAGCAGCCTCTGGGAGGGCGAGGGCACCGGGGAGCTGTTTTTT
TRBV6-5,-,TRBJ2-2,-,CASSYSGSSNTGELFF,TGTGCCAGCAGTTACTCGGGCAGTTCGAACACCGGGGAGCTGTTTTTT
TRBV2,-,TRBJ2-5,-,CASKGDNYQETQYF,TGTGCCAGCAAAGGGGACAACTACCAAGAGACCCAGTACTTC
TRBV27,once,TRBJ1-1,-,CASSPRRGTEAFF,TGTGCCAGCAGTCCCCGGAGGGGCACTGAAGCTTTCTTT
TRBV19,-,TRBJ2-4,-,CASSIDGGLAKNIQYF,TGTGCCAGTAGTATAGATGGCGGGTTAGCCAAAAACATTCAGTACTTC
TRBV7-2,-,TRBJ2-7,TRBD2,CASRILAGDTYEQYF,TGTGCCAGCAGGATACTAGCGGGTGATACCTACGAGCAGTACTTC
TRBV10-3,-,TRBJ2-2,-,CAISEPLLGELFF,TGTGCCATCAGTGAACCACTATTGGGGGAGCTGTTTTTT
TRBV19,few,TRBJ2-1,-,CASSTRTNNEQFF,TGTGCCAGTAGTACCCGGACTAACAATGAGCAGTTCTTC
TRBV9,-,TRBJ2-1,-,CASSVAPGVEQFF,TGTGCCAGCAGCGTAGCACCGGGAGTCGAGCAGTTCTTC
TRBV19,-,TRBJ2-2,TRBD2,CASSSGGGSGELFF,TGTGCCAGCTCTAGCGGGGGAGGGTCCGGGGAGCTGTTTTTT
TRBV6-4,-,TRBJ2-2,-,CASSAGLGGELFF,TGTGCCAGCAGTGCCGGGCTGGGCGGGGAGCTGTTTTTT
TRBV21-1,-,TRBJ2-1,-,CASSKHPGENEQFF,TGTGCCAGCAGCAAACACCCAGGGGAAAATGAGCAGTTCTTC
TRBV7-3,-,TRBJ2-1,TRBD1,CASSLTSPGQAGNEQFF,TGTGCCAGCAGCTTAACTTCTCCGGGACAGGCGGGCAATGAGCAGTTCTTC
TRBV7-9,-,TRBJ2-7,-,CASSLVGGYEQYF,TGTGCCAGCAGCTTAGTAGGGGGCTACGAGCAGTACTTC
TRBV14,-,TRBJ2-1,-,CASSQLVLMGGEQFF,TGTGCCAGCAGCCAGCTGGTCCTTATGGGAGGTGAGCAGTTCTTC
TRBV11-1,-,TRBJ2-5,-,CASSFQAQETQYF,TGTGCCAGCAGCTTTCAGGCCCAAGAGACCCAGTACTTC
TRBV15,-,TRBJ1-4,TRBD1,CATSRDRGGAGNEKLFF,TGTGCCACCAGCAGAGATCGAGGGGGCGCCGGGAATGAAAAACTGTTTTTT
TRBV28,-,TRBJ1-5,-,CASSYRRLNQPQHF,TGTGCCAGCAGTTACAGAAGGCTCAATCAGCCCCAGCATTTT
TRBV5-1,-,TRBJ2-2,-,CASSLVPGGFGELFF,TGCGCCAGCAGCTTGGTCCCAGGGGGGTTCGGGGAGCTGTTTTTT
TRBV7-2,-,TRBJ2-7,-,CASSLATSSYEQYF,TGTGCCAGCAGCTTAGCCACGAGCTCCTACGAGCAGTACTTC
TRBV28,-,TRBJ1-5,TRBD1,CASSWGQGGPTNSNQPQHF,TGTGCCAGCAGTTGGGGACAGGGGGGCCCTACCAATAGCAATCAGCCCCAGCATTTT
TRBV5-4,once,TRBJ1-1,-,CASSLPRENTEAFF,TGTGCCAGCAGCTTGCCCAGGGAGAACACTGAAGCTTTCTTT
TRBV5-1,-,TRBJ2-1,TRBD2,CASSLGLAGWSYNEQFF,TGCGCCAGCAGCTTGGGACTAGCGGGATGGTCCTACAATGAGCAGTTCTTC
TRBV18,-,TRBJ2-1,-,CASSPLSGPYNEQFF,TGTGCCAGCTCGCCACTGAGCGGGCCGTACAATGAGCAGTTCTTC
TRBV5-1,-,TRBJ1-1,-,CASPRGHPVNTEAFF,TGCGCCAGCCCCCGCGGACATCCCGTGAACACTGAAGCTTTCTTT
TRBV9,once,TRBJ1-2,-,CASSARGGYGYTF,TGTGCCAGCAGCGCACGGGGTGGCTATGGCTACACCTTC
TRBV29-1,-,TRBJ2-4,TRBD2,CSVEVGGTKNIQYF,TGCAGCGTTGAAGTGGGCGGGACTAAGAACATTCAGTACTTC
TRBV7-8,many,TRBJ2-3,-,CASSLAQKTGDTQYF,TGTGCCAGCAGCTTAGCTCAGAAAACGGGAGATACGCAGTATTTT
TRBV15,few,TRBJ1-1,-,CATSRGQPNTEAFF,TGTGCCACCAGCAGAGGACAGCCGAACACTGAAGCTTTCTTT
TRBV18,-,TRBJ1-4,-,CASSPGVANEKLFF,TGTGCCAGCTCACCCGGCGTTGCTAATGAAAAACTGTTTTTT
TRBV6-1,-,TRBJ2-7,-,CASSELPGTGSYEQYF,TGTGCCAGCAGTGAACTCCCGGGCACAGGCTCTTACGAGCAGTACTTC
TRBV7-9,-,TRBJ2-1,TRBD2,CASSLSSGRINNEQFF,TGTGCCAGCAGCTTAAGTAGCGGGAGGATCAACAATGAGCAGTTCTTC